These 22 T cell receptor beta chains originate from one sample sequenced in a study of blood T cell repertoires in COVID-19. Only in-frame clones appear in the TCRdb table, and some are missing; sequencing was by immunoSEQ multiplex PCR. The sample has 250,000 to 350,000 clones; roughly 91% are singletons. The sequencing sample was made of PBMCs or T cells enriched from blood (not recorded which). The source of these receptors is a woman aged 45-59 years who had been exposed to COVID-19.

This chain uses TRBV4-1 with TRBJ2-5, with 7 bases lining up with TRBD1. Germline V CDR1 and CDR2: MGHRA, YSYEKL. This CDR3 has 17 residues. V was pared by 1 base and J by 4 bases, with 12 bases of the junction left unmatched. CDR3 protein: CASSQALGQGVRETQYF. In DNA, the CDR3 is TGCGCCAGCAGCCAAGCCTTAGGGCAGGGGGTGAGAGAGACCCAGTACTTC.

This rearrangement joins TRBV4-1 to TRBJ1-2, with TRBD1 matching over 8 bases. The length of the CDR3 is 15 residues. Germline values: CDR1 MGHRA, CDR2 YSYEKL. After removal of 4 bases from V and 4 bases from J, the junction contained 8 bases not matched to a gene. Written as DNA, the CDR3 is TGCGCCAGCAGCCTTAGCAGGGGGCCGGGCTATGGCTACACCTTC. It is translated as CASSLSRGPGYGYTF.

This sequence joins TRBV7-8 and TRBJ1-1; no reliable D call. Germline V gene lookup returns CDR1 SGHVS and CDR2 FQNEAQ. Trimming pared 6 bases from V and 6 bases from J, leaving 11 bases between. The CDR3 runs 12 residues. The CDR3 sequence: CASRGRQAEAFF. The CDR3 region has the DNA TGTGCCAGCAGGGGCAGGCAGGCTGAAGCTTTCTTT.

The chain couples TRBV3-1 (or the pseudogene TRBV3-2) to TRBJ2-5, with D hard to call. Germline V gene lookup returns CDR1 LGHDT and CDR2 YNNKEL (reference sequence). V was cut by 2 bases and J by 7 bases, with 11 bases left in between. The CDR3 length is 13 residues. This CDR3 reads CASSQQKTGTQYF. CDR3 sequence (DNA): TGTGCCAGCAGCCAACAGAAGACGGGGACCCAGTACTTC.

This chain joins TRBV7-2 and TRBJ2-3, with 8 positions matching TRBD2. The CDR3 sequence is 17 residues long. Germline CDR1 SGHTA, CDR2 FQGNSA. V was pared by 1 base and J by 4 bases, with 10 bases of the junction left unmatched. The CDR3 region is CASSLGGVAGRSDTQYF. CDR3 nucleotide sequence: TGTGCCAGCAGCTTAGGGGGGGTAGCGGGGCGGTCAGATACGCAGTATTTT.

This chain connects TRBV5-4 to TRBJ1-4; D possibly corresponds to TRBD1 (6 bases). V lost 4 bases and J 11 bases, leaving 24 bases between the germline ends. The germline V gene has CDR1 SGHNT and CDR2 YYREEE (reference sequence). The CDR3 length is 16 residues. As DNA, the CDR3 is TGTGCCAGCAGCCCACAGACAGAGGGGGGGCAACGGAAACTGTTTTTT. Its protein product is CASSPQTEGGQRKLFF.

The chain joins TRBV2 to TRBJ1-5, with 7 bases aligning to TRBD1. The ends lost 5 bases at V and 7 bases at J; junction bases unmatched: 5. The CDR3 runs 13 residues. In germline, CDR1 is SNHLY, CDR2 FYNNEI. In DNA form, the CDR3 reads TGTGCCAGCAGTAGACAGGGTGGGCAGCCCCAGCATTTT. This codes for CASSRQGGQPQHF.

The chain recombines TRBV18 with TRBJ2-3; 11 bases line up with TRBD2. There are 15 residues in the CDR3. The germline CDR1 and CDR2 sequences are KGHSH and LQKENI. Trimming at V came to 2 bases and at J to 5 bases, leaving 3 bases not matched to a gene. As DNA, the CDR3 is TGTGCCAGCTCACCAGGGACTAGCGGTCGAGATACGCAGTATTTT. This sequence encodes CASSPGTSGRDTQYF.

This chain uses TRBV4-1 with TRBJ1-5, with 9 bases that match TRBD1. Trimming at V came to 1 base and at J to 5 bases, leaving 3 bases not matched to a gene. The CDR3 has 15 amino acids. CDR1 MGHRA and CDR2 YSYEKL come from the germline V gene. CDR3 loop: CASSQAGQGYQPQHF. The CDR3 DNA follows: TGCGCCAGCAGCCAAGCTGGACAGGGGTATCAGCCCCAGCATTTT.

The chain has TRBV9 and TRBJ1-4; TRBD1 matches at 9 bases. The junction had 12 bases not matched to a gene; V was cut back by 4 bases and J by 11 bases. The V gene's germline CDR1 is SGDLS and CDR2 YYNGEE. The CDR3 is 15 amino acids. For the CDR3, the DNA is TGTGCCAGCAGCTCCAACGGACAGGGGCGGGAGAAACTGTTTTTT. As protein: CASSSNGQGREKLFF. Looking up the rest from reference TRBV9 and TRBJ1-4 gives the full variable domain: DSGVTQTPKHLITATGQRVTLRCSPRSGDLSVYWYQQSLDQGLQFLIQYYNGEERAKGNILERFSAQQFPDLHSELNLSSLELGDSALYFCASSSNGQGREKLFFGSGTQLSVL.

This CDR3 is CASSLGRDPGELFF. The CDR3, as DNA: TGTGCCAGCAGCTTAGGGAGGGACCCCGGGGAGCTGTTTTTT. V and J are TRBV11-3 and TRBJ2-2, with a weak D call TRBD2 (6 bases). Germline lookup yields CDR1 SGHNT and CDR2 YENEEA. The length of the CDR3 is 14 residues. V shed 1 base and J shed 6 bases, with 9 bases lying between them.

To note about this clone: Its ends do not fully match the called genes, so a read error is possible. J is TRBJ1-1 and V is TRBV4-2; D possibly corresponds to TRBD1 (5 bases). CDR3 size: 14 residues. Germline CDR1 and CDR2: LGHNA and YNFKEQ. The CDR3 nucleotides read TGTGCCAGCAACCAAGCAGGGTTGCTCACTGAAGCTTTCTTT. Encoded protein: CASNQAGLLTEAFF.

This chain links TRBV18 with TRBJ1-5; possibly TRBD1 for D (5 bases). This CDR3 is 17 amino acids long. CDR1 is KGHSH and CDR2 is LQKENI in the germline V gene. V lost 1 base to trimming and J lost 0 bases, with 13 bases between them. In nucleotides, the CDR3 is TGTGCCAGCTCACCACGAGACAGAAGCAATAGCAATCAGCCCCAGCATTTT. Protein sequence: CASSPRDRSNSNQPQHF.

The chain is built from TRBV10-3 and TRBJ2-5; a weak D match, TRBD1 (6 bases). Germline CDR1 reads ENHRY; CDR2 reads SYGVKD. Deletions cut 2 bases from V and 4 bases from J, with 11 bases between. The CDR3 sequence is 14 residues long. This CDR3 is CAISEIIQGETQYF. The CDR3 DNA follows: TGTGCCATCAGTGAGATTATACAGGGAGAGACCCAGTACTTC.

In its sample, this clone was seen a few times. J is TRBJ1-1 and V is TRBV27; D remains ambiguous. This CDR3 is 16 amino acids long. The germline V gene encodes CDR1 MNHEY and CDR2 SMNVEV (reference sequence). Trimming stripped 5 bases from V and 1 base from J, with 17 bases between. CDR3 nucleotides: TGTGCCAGCAGTCCAGAACCAGCGAGGGCGAACACTGAAGCTTTCTTT. It encodes CASSPEPARANTEAFF.

The chain has TRBV5-1 and TRBJ1-1; no firm D call. This CDR3 contains 14 residues. V was pared by 0 bases and J by 1 base, with 7 bases between. Germline V CDR1 and CDR2: SGHRS, YFSETQ. The CDR3 nucleotides are TGCGCCAGCAGCTTGGGGTGGCAGAACACTGAAGCTTTCTTT. This encodes CASSLGWQNTEAFF.

The table lists this clone with a count of one. The chain is built from TRBV5-1 and TRBJ2-5, with 7 bases lining up with TRBD1. The ends lost 1 base at V and 7 bases at J; junction bases unmatched: 7. The CDR3 consists of 14 residues. CDR1 is SGHRS and CDR2 is YFSETQ in the germline V gene. CDR3 bases: TGCGCCAGCAGCTTGACGCAGGGGGACGGGACCCAGTACTTC. Translation: CASSLTQGDGTQYF.

The chain couples TRBV10-2 to TRBJ1-5; perhaps TRBD1 as D (5 bases). V shed 10 bases and J shed 6 bases, with 16 bases lying between them. This CDR3 contains 13 residues. Germline values: CDR1 WSHSY, CDR2 SAAADI. CDR3 sequence: CATETGSGQPQHF. The DNA of the CDR3 is TGCGCCACAGAAACAGGATCCGGTCAGCCCCAGCATTTT.

CDR3 DNA sequence: TGTGCCAGCTCCGGGACTAGCGGGGGGGCCTACGAGCAGTACTTC. It encodes CASSGTSGGAYEQYF. V is TRBV18 and J is TRBJ2-7, with 16 bases fitting TRBD2. V shed 6 bases, J shed 2 bases, and the junction held 1 base outside the gene matches. CDR3 length equals 15 residues. Germline CDR1 KGHSH, CDR2 LQKENI.

CDR3 DNA sequence: TGTGCCAGCAGTTTTCGGCCGGGACAGATAAACTATGGCTACACCTTC. Translated, it gives CASSFRPGQINYGYTF. The rearrangement joins TRBV28 to TRBJ1-2; 7 nucleotides match TRBD1. Looked up from germline, CDR1 is MDHEN and CDR2 is SYDVKM. CDR3 length: 16 residues. V lost 3 bases and J lost 2; bases outside the gene matches: 9.

This rearrangement joins TRBV25-1 to TRBJ2-3; TRBD1 agrees at 8 bases. CDR3 length: 15 amino acids. Trimming at V came to 5 bases and at J to 0 bases, leaving 4 bases not matched to a gene. CDR1 and CDR2 from the germline V gene are MGHDK and SYGVNS. The CDR3 loop is CASSIRDRSTDTQYF. CDR3 nucleotide sequence: TGTGCCAGCAGTATCCGGGACAGGAGCACAGATACGCAGTATTTT.

The CDR3 DNA sequence: TGTGCCAGTACTATGAGAGCAGGGATATCTAACTATGGCTACACCTTC. Residues: CASTMRAGISNYGYTF. The V gene is TRBV19, the J gene TRBJ1-2, with a possible D match to TRBD1 (5 bases). This CDR3 is built from 16 residues. Germline V gene sequence: CDR1 LNHDA, CDR2 SQIVND (reference sequence). Deletions cut 7 bases from V and 0 bases from J, with 18 bases between.